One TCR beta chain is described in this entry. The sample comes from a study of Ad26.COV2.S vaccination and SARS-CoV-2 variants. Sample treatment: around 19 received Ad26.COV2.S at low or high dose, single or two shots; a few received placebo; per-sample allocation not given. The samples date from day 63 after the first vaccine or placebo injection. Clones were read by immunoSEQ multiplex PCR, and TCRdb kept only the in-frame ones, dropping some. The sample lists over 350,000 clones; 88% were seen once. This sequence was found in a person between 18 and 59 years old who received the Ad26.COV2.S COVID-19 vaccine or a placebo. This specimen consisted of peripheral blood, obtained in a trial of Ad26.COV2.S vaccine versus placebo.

The CDR3 is CASGLVRGGEQYF. CDR3 bases: TGTGCTAGTGGTTTGGTACGGGGTGGCGAGCAGTACTTC. V usage is TRBV12-5 and J usage is TRBJ2-7, with D possibly TRBD2 on 5 matching bases. Germline CDR1 reads LGHNT; CDR2 reads FRNRAP. V lost 0 bases, J lost 6 bases, and 9 bases lay in between. CDR3 length equals 13 residues.